This T cell receptor beta chain was profiled in a study of T cells in localized non-small cell lung cancer. Study outcomes and limitations: In the blood, greater T cell density corresponded to longer overall survival. Among the top 100 tumor clones, a median 57 appeared in adjacent lung. Peak T cell clonality was found in uninvolved adjacent lung, exceeding tumor. Heterogeneity remains possible, as sequencing covered one tumor region only.

TCRdb's table, derived via immunoSEQ multiplex PCR, lists solely in-frame clones and lacks some. The sample has about 30,000 clones, 80% to 90% seen once. In regard to this clone: Its target is not known.

The CDR3 has 13 amino acids. J gave up 4 bases and V 7 bases, and 7 bases lay outside the gene matches. Germline V CDR1 and CDR2: SQVTM, ANQGSEA. Specimen: peripheral blood, collected before any cancer treatment. The rearrangement links TRBV29-1 to TRBJ1-1; 9 bases are a match to TRBD1. This TCR came from a male donor at least 60 years old with stage I lung adenocarcinoma. In DNA, the CDR3 is TGCAGCGCCGGGACAGGGATTACCACTGAAGCTTTCTTT. Amino acids: CSAGTGITTEAFF. The variable domain in full, completed from reference TRBV29-1 and TRBJ1-1, reads SAVISQKPSRDICQRGTSLTIQCQVDSQVTMMFWYRQQPGQSLTLIATANQGSEATYESGFVIDKFPISRPNLTFSTLTVSNMSPEDSSIYLCSAGTGITTEAFFGQGTRLTVV.